The present T cell receptor beta chain was sequenced within a study of CD8 T cells in ankylosing spondylitis. Notes on the study in general: As reported, disease-linked clones showed significant enrichment in matched ankylosing spondylitis synovial fluid. A TCR beta motif made of several highly homologous variants seemed typical of ankylosing spondylitis blood. CD8+ cells made up the disease-linked clones, which were relatively rare in peripheral blood. Prior work had noted some motif variants in reactive arthritis blood and synovial fluid.

Germline CDR1 SEHNR, CDR2 FQNEAQ (reference sequence). V was pared by 5 bases and J by 0 bases, with 6 bases of the junction left unmatched. This CDR3 has 15 amino acids. By quantitative 5'-RACE with molecular barcodes, the TCR beta libraries were made. TCRdb analysed the 5' RACE reads with MiXCR anew, one entry per CDR3 protein. The data hold about 330,000 distinct CDR3 sequences, with 7.5% to 9% observed a single time. This clonotype was picked up many times. Its target is unknown. The chain combines TRBV7-9 with TRBJ1-1; 7 bases fit TRBD1. Sequencing was done on a sample of blood, either unsorted or a sorted T cell fraction (not recorded which). The sequence came from a male donor with ankylosing spondylitis. The CDR3 nucleotides read TGTGCCAGCAGCGTACGGGACAGCCTGAACACTGAAGCTTTCTTT. Amino acids: CASSVRDSLNTEAFF.